This T cell receptor beta chain was identified during a study of cytomegalovirus exposure and HLA in healthy donors. This CDR3 has 15 residues. Germline CDR1 is SGHTA and CDR2 is FQGNSA. Unmatched junction bases numbered 5, after V lost 5 bases and J lost 7 bases. Amplification used 60 Vbeta primers and 13 Jbeta primers. Using immunoSEQ multiplex PCR, the repertoire was profiled, and TCRdb retains in-frame clones only, with some absent. The sample carries about 200,000 clones, under 90% recorded once. This TCR came from a boy between 2 and 15 years old in good health and CMV-seronegative. J is TRBJ2-7 and V is TRBV7-2; 16 bases fit TRBD2. The sequencing input was PBMCs. Written as DNA, the CDR3 is TGTGCCAGCAGCCTGGGACTAGCGGGGGGGGAAGAGCAGTACTTC. Translating gives CASSLGLAGGEEQYF.